A selection of T cell receptor beta chains follows, all from one sample in a study of graft-versus-host responses after intestinal transplantation. Antigens of these TCRs are unknown. Method: immunoSEQ multiplex PCR; TCRdb's copy keeps in-frame clones and lacks some. This table has more than 95,000 clones, 80% to 95% appearing once. Source: unstimulated CD4+ T cells sorted from spleen or lymph node cells, taken before intestinal transplant. The receptors here all came from a human donor who received an intestinal transplant. Each CDR3 is given with its conserved first and last residue. A D gene is named only where the DNA matches it firmly. For some rows the clone size is stated as once, few or many, or as a class when expanded; others skip it.

d_gene: -; j_gene: TRBJ2-1; abundance: -; v_gene: TRBV28; CDR3aa: CASSLGQYNEQFF; CDR3nt: TGTGCCAGCAGTTTGGGGCAGTACAATGAGCAGTTCTTC
d_gene: -; j_gene: TRBJ1-6; abundance: -; v_gene: TRBV30; CDR3aa: CAWSVRRSSYNSPLHF; CDR3nt: TGTGCCTGGAGTGTACGTAGGAGCTCCTATAATTCACCCCTCCACTTT
d_gene: -; j_gene: TRBJ2-1; abundance: -; v_gene: TRBV5-1; CDR3aa: CASSIGLHNEQFF; CDR3nt: TGCGCCAGCAGCATCGGACTACACAATGAGCAGTTCTTC
d_gene: TRBD1; j_gene: TRBJ1-5; abundance: -; v_gene: TRBV7-2; CDR3aa: CASSRDSQYSNQPQHF; CDR3nt: TGTGCCAGCAGCCGGGACAGTCAATATAGCAATCAGCCCCAGCATTTT
d_gene: TRBD2; j_gene: TRBJ2-1; abundance: -; v_gene: TRBV5-1; CDR3aa: CASSLVGLAREGSNEQFF; CDR3nt: TGCGCCAGCAGCTTGGTAGGGCTAGCGCGGGAGGGAAGCAATGAGCAGTTCTTC
d_gene: -; j_gene: TRBJ2-1; abundance: -; v_gene: TRBV6-4; CDR3aa: CASRARGSSYNEQFF; CDR3nt: TGTGCCAGCAGGGCTCGGGGGAGCTCCTACAATGAGCAGTTCTTC
d_gene: TRBD1; j_gene: TRBJ2-1; abundance: once; v_gene: TRBV4-1; CDR3aa: CASSQHGQGAFSGTYNEQFF; CDR3nt: TGCGCCAGCAGCCAGCACGGACAGGGGGCGTTTAGCGGGACCTACAATGAGCAGTTCTTC
d_gene: TRBD1; j_gene: TRBJ1-5; abundance: -; v_gene: TRBV23-1; CDR3aa: CASSQPRDRGGRGNQPQHF; CDR3nt: TGCGCCAGCAGTCAACCCCGGGACAGGGGAGGAAGGGGCAATCAGCCCCAGCATTTT
d_gene: TRBD1; j_gene: TRBJ1-4; abundance: few; v_gene: TRBV5-4; CDR3aa: CASSTQGGNEKLFF; CDR3nt: TGTGCCAGCAGCACACAGGGGGGGAATGAAAAACTGTTTTTT
d_gene: TRBD1; j_gene: TRBJ2-1; abundance: -; v_gene: TRBV5-1; CDR3aa: CASSLSGTGAYNEQFF; CDR3nt: TGCGCCAGCAGCTTGTCCGGGACAGGGGCCTACAATGAGCAGTTCTTC
d_gene: -; j_gene: TRBJ1-1; abundance: -; v_gene: TRBV14; CDR3aa: CASSQDRRRPGGTEAFF; CDR3nt: TGTGCCAGCAGCCAAGATAGGAGGCGGCCGGGAGGGACTGAAGCTTTCTTT
d_gene: TRBD1; j_gene: TRBJ1-1; abundance: -; v_gene: TRBV15; CDR3aa: CATSREDRAYTEAFF; CDR3nt: TGTGCCACCAGCAGAGAAGACAGGGCATACACTGAAGCTTTCTTT
d_gene: -; j_gene: TRBJ2-2; abundance: -; v_gene: TRBV9; CDR3aa: CASSVGSESSANTGELFF; CDR3nt: TGTGCCAGCAGCGTAGGATCCGAATCTAGCGCTAACACCGGGGAGCTGTTTTTT
d_gene: -; j_gene: TRBJ2-7; abundance: once; v_gene: TRBV7-2; CDR3aa: CASSLTPSDRVEQYF; CDR3nt: TGTGCCAGCAGCTTAACCCCTAGCGATCGGGTCGAGCAGTACTTC
d_gene: -; j_gene: TRBJ2-5; abundance: -; v_gene: TRBV23-1; CDR3aa: CASSRFTGLDETQYF; CDR3nt: TGCGCCAGCAGTCGATTCACAGGGTTGGACGAGACCCAGTACTTC
d_gene: TRBD2; j_gene: TRBJ2-7; abundance: once; v_gene: TRBV5-8; CDR3aa: CASSFSGTRGNEQYF; CDR3nt: TGTGCCAGCAGCTTTTCCGGGACTAGGGGCAACGAGCAGTACTTC
d_gene: -; j_gene: TRBJ1-5; abundance: -; v_gene: TRBV30; CDR3aa: CAWSLDRSGPQHF; CDR3nt: TGTGCCTGGAGTTTAGACAGGTCAGGGCCCCAGCATTTT
d_gene: -; j_gene: TRBJ2-2; abundance: -; v_gene: TRBV6-5; CDR3aa: CASRGAYHAGELFF; CDR3nt: TGTGCCAGCAGGGGGGCCTATCATGCCGGGGAGCTGTTTTTT
d_gene: -; j_gene: TRBJ1-3; abundance: -; v_gene: TRBV7-2; CDR3aa: CASSLSGGQGRNTIYF; CDR3nt: TGTGCCAGCAGCTTATCCGGGGGGCAGGGAAGAAACACCATATATTTT
d_gene: TRBD2; j_gene: TRBJ2-3; abundance: once; v_gene: TRBV5-3; CDR3aa: CARSNPGTSGSTDTQYF; CDR3nt: TGTGCCAGAAGTAATCCCGGGACTAGCGGAAGCACAGATACGCAGTATTTT
d_gene: -; j_gene: TRBJ2-7; abundance: -; v_gene: TRBV6-1; CDR3aa: CASSEAVIQSSYEQYF; CDR3nt: TGTGCCAGCAGTGAAGCAGTGATACAGAGCTCCTACGAGCAGTACTTC
d_gene: TRBD1; j_gene: TRBJ2-1; abundance: -; v_gene: TRBV2; CDR3aa: CASKGTGGPYNEQFF; CDR3nt: TGTGCCAGCAAGGGGACAGGGGGCCCGTACAATGAGCAGTTCTTC
d_gene: TRBD1; j_gene: TRBJ2-3; abundance: -; v_gene: TRBV5-1; CDR3aa: CASSKIRQGADTQYF; CDR3nt: TGCGCCAGCAGCAAAATACGACAGGGGGCAGATACGCAGTATTTT
d_gene: TRBD2; j_gene: TRBJ2-5; abundance: -; v_gene: TRBV7-2; CDR3aa: CASSLQWTREETQYF; CDR3nt: TGTGCCAGCAGCTTGCAGTGGACTAGAGAAGAGACCCAGTACTTC
d_gene: TRBD2; j_gene: TRBJ2-1; abundance: -; v_gene: TRBV4-3; CDR3aa: CASSRGLEGSYNEQFF; CDR3nt: TGCGCCAGCAGCCGGGGACTAGAGGGGTCCTACAATGAGCAGTTCTTC
d_gene: -; j_gene: TRBJ1-1; abundance: -; v_gene: TRBV7-9; CDR3aa: CASSLRVMNTEAFF; CDR3nt: TGTGCCAGCAGCCTGAGGGTGATGAACACTGAAGCTTTCTTT
d_gene: -; j_gene: TRBJ1-5; abundance: -; v_gene: TRBV28; CDR3aa: CASRPPDRYSNQPQHF; CDR3nt: TGTGCCAGCAGGCCTCCGGACAGATATAGCAATCAGCCCCAGCATTTT
d_gene: -; j_gene: TRBJ2-7; abundance: -; v_gene: TRBV5-4; CDR3aa: CASSLLGGRDFTSYEQYF; CDR3nt: TGTGCCAGCAGCTTACTCGGCGGTAGGGACTTCACCTCCTACGAGCAGTACTTC
d_gene: TRBD1; j_gene: TRBJ2-1; abundance: -; v_gene: TRBV5-1; CDR3aa: CASRKDRVNEQFF; CDR3nt: TGCGCCAGCAGAAAAGACAGGGTGAATGAGCAGTTCTTC
d_gene: TRBD2; j_gene: TRBJ2-1; abundance: -; v_gene: TRBV5-6; CDR3aa: CASSLSGISYNEQFF; CDR3nt: TGTGCCAGCAGCCTTAGCGGGATCTCTTACAATGAGCAGTTCTTC
d_gene: TRBD1; j_gene: TRBJ1-6; abundance: -; v_gene: TRBV10-2; CDR3aa: CASSERGGQLHF; CDR3nt: TGCGCCAGCAGTGAGCGGGGGGGACAGCTCCACTTT
d_gene: -; j_gene: TRBJ2-5; abundance: -; v_gene: TRBV10-3; CDR3aa: CAISEAGRETQYF; CDR3nt: TGTGCCATCAGTGAGGCTGGCAGGGAGACCCAGTACTTC
d_gene: TRBD2; j_gene: TRBJ2-1; abundance: once; v_gene: TRBV18; CDR3aa: CASSPGQGGTSGRNEQFF; CDR3nt: TGTGCCAGCTCCCCGGGCCAGGGCGGGACTAGCGGGAGAAATGAGCAGTTCTTC
d_gene: TRBD1; j_gene: TRBJ2-7; abundance: -; v_gene: TRBV7-8; CDR3aa: CASRPGGKSYEQYF; CDR3nt: TGTGCCAGCAGACCAGGGGGCAAATCCTACGAGCAGTACTTC
d_gene: TRBD1; j_gene: TRBJ2-7; abundance: -; v_gene: TRBV5-6; CDR3aa: CASSRWTGEQYF; CDR3nt: TGTGCCAGCAGCAGATGGACAGGCGAGCAGTACTTC
d_gene: TRBD2; j_gene: TRBJ2-2; abundance: -; v_gene: TRBV7-6; CDR3aa: CASSPGLAENTGELFF; CDR3nt: TGTGCCAGCAGCCCGGGACTAGCGGAGAACACCGGGGAGCTGTTTTTT
d_gene: -; j_gene: TRBJ2-1; abundance: -; v_gene: TRBV9; CDR3aa: CASSVGGGAYNEQFF; CDR3nt: TGTGCCAGCAGCGTAGGGGGCGGCGCATACAATGAGCAGTTCTTC
d_gene: TRBD1; j_gene: TRBJ1-2; abundance: -; v_gene: TRBV4-2; CDR3aa: CASSQEGDREGGYTF; CDR3nt: TGTGCCAGCAGCCAAGAGGGGGACAGGGAGGGTGGCTACACCTTC
d_gene: TRBD2; j_gene: TRBJ2-7; abundance: few; v_gene: TRBV6-1; CDR3aa: CASILRGSSYEQYF; CDR3nt: TGTGCCAGCATACTTCGCGGGAGCTCGTACGAGCAGTACTTC
d_gene: -; j_gene: TRBJ2-3; abundance: -; v_gene: TRBV9; CDR3aa: CASSGPRETDTDTQYF; CDR3nt: TGTGCCAGCAGCGGTCCTCGGGAAACGGACACAGATACGCAGTATTTT
d_gene: TRBD1; j_gene: TRBJ1-5; abundance: -; v_gene: TRBV2; CDR3aa: CASSPGTGSLKPQHF; CDR3nt: TGTGCCAGCAGTCCCGGGACAGGGAGCCTCAAGCCCCAGCATTTT
d_gene: TRBD2; j_gene: TRBJ2-5; abundance: -; v_gene: TRBV10-3; CDR3aa: CATRSGGADGTQYF; CDR3nt: TGTGCCACCCGTAGCGGGGGGGCCGACGGGACCCAGTACTTC